These T cell receptor beta chains were read from a single sample in a study of T cell responses to AZD1222 COVID-19 vaccine. Assay: immunoSEQ multiplex PCR; the TCRdb copy retains only in-frame clones and omits some. Among roughly 80,000 clones listed, more than 75% were seen once. The source was peripheral blood, collected on day 0 of MenACWY control vaccination. The receptors were sampled from an adult in good health. CDR3s include the opening cysteine and the closing phenylalanine or tryptophan. The D gene is left open where the match is weak. Clone size is stated in some rows and not others, as once, few, many or a class when expanded.

v_gene,d_gene,j_gene,abundance,CDR3nt,CDR3aa
TRBV4-3,TRBD2,TRBJ2-2,once,TGCGCCAGCAGCCAAGACGGGCTAGCGGACACCGGGGAGCTGTTTTTT,CASSQDGLADTGELFF
TRBV27,TRBD1,TRBJ2-7,few,TGTGCCAGCAGTCGGGGGACAGGGGGCCGGAACGAGCAGTACTTC,CASSRGTGGRNEQYF
TRBV6-2/TRBV6-3,NA,TRBJ2-1,NA,TGTGCCAGCAGCAGGTATAATGAGCAGTTCTTC,CASSRYNEQFF
TRBV5-4,NA,TRBJ1-2,NA,TGTGCCAGCAGCCTCACCAGGGAAGCCCTTAACTATGGCTACACCTTC,CASSLTREALNYGYTF
TRBV23-1,NA,TRBJ1-5,NA,TGCGCCAGCAGTCTGCTCCCCTGGGTGGGAGGGACCCAAAGCAATCAGCCCCAGCATTTT,CASSLLPWVGGTQSNQPQHF
TRBV28,TRBD1,TRBJ2-2,NA,TGTGCCAGCAGACAGTTCGACAGGGGTACGAACACCGGGGAGCTGTTTTTT,CASRQFDRGTNTGELFF
TRBV6-1,NA,TRBJ1-4,NA,TGTGCCAGCAGTGAGAACAGGGTTGGTGAAAAACTGTTTTTT,CASSENRVGEKLFF
TRBV28,NA,TRBJ1-4,NA,TGTGCCAGCAGTTTTCTAGGGATTCAGGAAAAACTGTTTTTT,CASSFLGIQEKLFF
TRBV7-2,TRBD1,TRBJ2-2,NA,TGTGCCAGCAGCTTAGCGCCTGACAGGGTCTTGACCGGGGAGCTGTTTTTT,CASSLAPDRVLTGELFF
TRBV6-2/TRBV6-3,TRBD1,TRBJ1-6,NA,TGTGCCAGCAGTCGTCCGGGACAGGGGAAGGCTTCACCCCTCCACTTT,CASSRPGQGKASPLHF
TRBV27,NA,TRBJ1-2,NA,TGTGCCAGCAGTCCTGGGGCAGCCGTTTATAACTATGGCTACACCTTC,CASSPGAAVYNYGYTF
TRBV24-1,NA,TRBJ2-1,NA,TGTGCCACCAGTGATTTTCCCGGGAGCTCCTACAATGAGCAGTTCTTC,CATSDFPGSSYNEQFF
TRBV7-2,NA,TRBJ1-2,NA,TGTGCCAGCAGCTTAGACGGTAGTGGCTATGGCTACACCTTC,CASSLDGSGYGYTF
TRBV18,NA,TRBJ1-1,NA,TGTGCCAGCTCACAGAGGTCCGGGTTGAACACTGAAGCTTTCTTT,CASSQRSGLNTEAFF
TRBV15,NA,TRBJ1-2,NA,TGTGCCACCAGCAGAGGGTCAGGATATAACTATGGCTACACCTTC,CATSRGSGYNYGYTF
TRBV7-9,NA,TRBJ2-2,NA,TGTGCCAGCAGCTTATTTTCAGGGACCGGGGAGCTGTTTTTT,CASSLFSGTGELFF
TRBV5-8,NA,TRBJ1-3,few,TGTGCCAGCAGCTCTGGAACACAGGGTCTCGGAAACACCATATATTTT,CASSSGTQGLGNTIYF
TRBV4-3,TRBD2,TRBJ2-1,NA,TGCGCCAGCAGCCAAGAGGGACTAGCGGGCGCCTCCTACAATGAGCAGTTCTTC,CASSQEGLAGASYNEQFF
TRBV30,NA,TRBJ1-1,once,TGTGCCTGGAGTCTCGGGACGGCTGAAGCTTTCTTT,CAWSLGTAEAFF
TRBV19,NA,TRBJ1-1,NA,TGTGCCAGTAGGTGGGGAGACACTGAAGCTTTCTTT,CASRWGDTEAFF
TRBV19,TRBD1,TRBJ1-3,NA,TGTGCCAGTAGTCACGTAGGGGGCGGCGGAAACACCATATATTTT,CASSHVGGGGNTIYF
TRBV19,NA,TRBJ1-3,NA,TGTGCCAGTAGTTACGGGTCCTCTGGAAACACCATATATTTT,CASSYGSSGNTIYF
TRBV27,TRBD2,TRBJ2-1,NA,TGTGCCAGCACCCTAGAAGGCGGGAGGGGACGGGAGCAGTTCTTC,CASTLEGGRGREQFF
TRBV9,TRBD1,TRBJ2-1,NA,TGTGCCAGCTCACAAGCAGGGACAGATAACAATGAGCAGTTCTTC,CASSQAGTDNNEQFF
TRBV25-1,NA,TRBJ2-7,once,TGTGCCAGCTCGTTGGATCGGGCCGGCTACGAGCAGTACTTC,CASSLDRAGYEQYF
TRBV6-1,NA,TRBJ1-3,NA,TGTGCCAGCAGTGGCCGACAGAGAACTATCTCTGGAAACACCATATATTTT,CASSGRQRTISGNTIYF
TRBV6-5,NA,TRBJ1-1,once,TGTGCCAGCAGTTACCCCGGGACAATGAACACTGAAGCTTTCTTT,CASSYPGTMNTEAFF
TRBV7-2,TRBD1,TRBJ2-2,NA,TGTGCCAGCAGCTTCCCGGGACAGGGTATGGGGGAGCTGTTTTTT,CASSFPGQGMGELFF
TRBV18,TRBD1,TRBJ1-1,NA,TGTGCCAGCTCGCTGGGACAGGGGGGGAACACTGAAGCTTTCTTT,CASSLGQGGNTEAFF
TRBV7-2,TRBD2,TRBJ2-3,NA,TGTGCCAGCAGCTACCGACTAGCGGGAACGGATACGCAGTATTTT,CASSYRLAGTDTQYF
TRBV6-2/TRBV6-3,NA,TRBJ1-6,NA,TGTGCCAGCAGTCCACAGGGAAAGACACGGAATTCACCCCTCCACTTT,CASSPQGKTRNSPLHF
TRBV30,NA,TRBJ1-2,NA,TGTGCCTGGAGTAAGGTACCCACTAACTATGGCTACACCTTC,CAWSKVPTNYGYTF
TRBV18,TRBD1,TRBJ2-3,NA,TGTGCCAGCTCCCAGGGACAGTCCGGGAGCACAGATACGCAGTATTTT,CASSQGQSGSTDTQYF